A selection of T cell receptor beta chains follows, all from one sample in a study of OX40 agonist ivuxolimab in advanced cancers. Only in-frame clones appear in the TCRdb table, and some are missing; sequencing was by immunoSEQ multiplex PCR. The table records about 27,000 clones, around 83% of them present only once. The material was CD4+ or CD8+ T cells sorted from blood, obtained in a trial of the OX40 agonist ivuxolimab. The receptors here all came from an adult with an advanced solid tumor such as melanoma, head and neck, liver or kidney cancer. The CDR3 runs from the conserved cysteine through the conserved F or W.

>TRBV4-2
CASSKLADSYNEQFF
>TRBV7-8
CASSLAGPVAHIHNEQFF
>TRBV7-9
CASSPGTDTQYF
>TRBV27
CASSPPGNYGYTF
>TRBV14
CASSPRTGDLNTEAFF
>TRBV30
CAWSTGVQPQHF
>TRBV4-2
CASSLAAGGSYEQYF
>TRBV7-9
CASSPTGLAVDTQYF
>TRBV13
CASSLKGSGNTIYF
>TRBV27
CASSFSQRTEQYF
>TRBV29-1
CSVEKGVSNEQFF
>TRBV21-1
CAIAARAQPQHF
>TRBV4-3
CASSQWLGETQYF
>TRBV19
CASSMMGASGEQFF
>TRBV6-1
CASSEFSPYEQYF
>TRBV4-1
CASSQGARENTEAFF
>TRBV28
CASSLAGPGNTIYF
>TRBV30
CASGTQYNEQFF
>TRBV4-1
CASSQTTGGETQYF